This TCR beta chain was captured in a study of T-cell memory formation after mild COVID-19. Study details: Largely donor-specific TCR clusters were found. Study results and caveats: Contracting clones from day 15 to 85 had balanced CD4/CD8; later expanders favoured CD4+. Mainly in CM and EM were contracting CD4+ clones; CD8+ were in EMRA. Cross-reactive memory seemingly joined, as some responding clones were found in pre-infection memory.

The germline CDR1 and CDR2 sequences are MNHEY and SMNVEV (reference sequence). Trimming cost V 5 bases and J 5 bases, with 16 bases left between them. CDR3 size: 14 residues. TCRdb recomputed calls from the 5' RACE reads with MiXCR, one row per CDR3 protein. In the table there are 180,000 or so distinct CDR3 sequences, 16% of which are singletons. This clonotype was seen more than once but under ten times. What it binds is not known. The TCR sequence derives from an adult woman who had mild COVID-19 (a few samples of this study predate the infection). Cell type and time point are not known. The genes are TRBV27 and TRBJ2-7; D might be TRBD1 (6 bases). Sequencing was performed on PBMCs or a T cell subset sorted from them (not recorded which). The CDR3 sequence: CASSLFAGENEQYF. In DNA, the CDR3 is TGTGCCAGCAGTCTTTTTGCAGGGGAGAACGAGCAGTACTTC.